This TCR beta chain was documented in a study of cytomegalovirus exposure and HLA in healthy donors. Study-wide results and caveats: TCR beta sequences numbering 15,000 to 20,000 were associated with HLA alleles at 0.05 false discovery rate in a later analysis.

Primers for the PCR totalled 60 Vbeta and 13 Jbeta. Sequencing used immunoSEQ multiplex PCR; TCRdb keeps in-frame clones, though not all of them. This sample has 100,000 to 150,000 clones; under 80% occur once, and the top ten carry more than 3.5%. This CDR3 spans 12 amino acids. V lost 8 bases, J lost 5 bases, and 4 bases stayed unmatched. The germline V gene has CDR1 MNHEY and CDR2 SVGAGI. Notes on this clone: Its target is not known.

Sample: PBMCs. The J gene is TRBJ1-2, the V gene TRBV6-5, with TRBD1 matching 8 bases. The sequence derives from a man aged 40-50 years in good health and CMV-seropositive. CDR3 nucleotides: TGTGCCAGCGGGACAGGTACTTATGGCTACACCTTC. As protein: CASGTGTYGYTF.